Shown below are 2 T cell receptor beta chains from a single sample sequenced in a study of CD8+CD57+ T cells in acquired aplastic anemia. Patients selected for sequencing had displayed CD8+CD57+ cell expansion by flow cytometry. TCR beta VDJ and CDR3 profiles were obtained from a genomic DNA template. MiXCR was run by TCRdb on the reads, yielding one entry per CDR3 protein. The repertoire holds hundreds of thousands of distinct CDR3 sequences, with about half as singletons. The material sequenced was sorted CD4+, CD8+, or CD8+CD57+ T cells (not recorded which) from PBMCs. These TCRs come from a human donor with aplastic anemia.

The gene calls are TRBV18 and TRBJ1-4; D remains ambiguous. Germline V CDR1 and CDR2: KGHSH, LQKENI. Trimming took 3 bases from V and 7 from J, leaving 12 bases between them. This CDR3 comprises 14 residues. The CDR3 reads CASSPYTGLEKLFF. CDR3 coding DNA: TGTGCCAGCTCACCCTACACCGGACTTGAAAAACTGTTTTTT.

This clonotype was seen at least ten times. V and J are TRBV20-1 and TRBJ2-1; tentative D call: TRBD2 (7 bases). From germline, CDR1 is DFQATT and CDR2 SNEGSKA (reference sequence). The CDR3 length is 14 residues. With 2 bases removed from V and 7 bases from J, the gap between germline ends came to 15 bases. This CDR3 is CSARRGGLTNEQFF. CDR3 sequence (DNA): TGCAGTGCTAGAAGGGGGGGCCTCACGAATGAGCAGTTCTTC.